These 30 T cell receptor beta chains were sequenced from one sample in a study of T-cell reconstitution after alpha-beta-depleted transplantation in children. Preparing the TCRbeta library involved the use of unique molecular identifiers. MiXCR, run by TCRdb on the PCR reads, gives a single entry per CDR3 protein. The sample has hundreds of thousands of distinct CDR3 sequences, approximately 32% seen once; the top ten hold 2% to 2.5%. The sample here was PBMCs from the stem cell graft donor, taken from the stem cell graft. Source of these receptors: a human donor who donated a stem cell graft to a child with aplastic anemia.

The table lists this clonotype with a few counts. This chain uses TRBV28 with TRBJ2-3, with 7 bases matching TRBD2. Per germline, CDR1 MDHEN and CDR2 SYDVKM. The trim removed 6 bases at V and 5 bases at J, leaving 8 bases unmatched. The CDR3 covers 14 residues. The CDR3 protein is CASSLGGVVDTQYF. CDR3 nucleotide sequence: TGTGCCAGCAGCCTGGGAGGGGTTGTAGATACGCAGTATTTT.

This clonotype came up a few times. The chain is built from TRBV7-2 and TRBJ2-7; TRBD1 agrees at 7 bases. Germline V gene sequence: CDR1 SGHTA, CDR2 FQGNSA. Trimming at V came to 5 bases and at J to 7 bases, leaving 11 bases not matched to a gene. The CDR3 contains 14 residues. CDR3 amino acids: CASSRRRGTDEQYF. The CDR3 nucleotides read TGTGCCAGCAGCCGGCGACGAGGGACAGATGAGCAGTACTTC.

This chain connects TRBV5-4 to TRBJ2-7; 11 bases are a match to TRBD1. V was clipped by 0 bases and J by 3 bases; unmatched bases: 5. The CDR3 consists of 16 residues. The germline V gene has CDR1 SGHNT and CDR2 YYREEE (reference sequence). The CDR3 coding sequence is TGTGCCAGCAGCTTGGCCTTAGGGACAGGGGGCTACGAGCAGTACTTC. Amino acid sequence: CASSLALGTGGYEQYF.

The chain has TRBV6-4 and TRBJ2-3; 8 nucleotides align to TRBD2. The CDR3 runs 15 residues. V lost 4 bases, J lost 2 bases, and 5 bases stayed unmatched. Germline V gives CDR1 MRHNA, CDR2 SNTAGT. The CDR3 DNA reads TGTGCCAGCAGTGGGACAGCGGGAGCCACAGATACGCAGTATTTT. Amino acids: CASSGTAGATDTQYF.

This clonotype was seen a few times. The chain joins TRBV10-3 to TRBJ1-5, with D unresolved. The V gene lost 3 bases and the J gene lost 0 bases, with 9 bases spanning the gap. The CDR3 has 15 amino acids. The germline CDR1 and CDR2 sequences are ENHRY and SYGVKD. The CDR3: CAISDEGNSNQPQHF. Here the CDR3 DNA reads TGTGCCATCAGTGATGAGGGTAATAGCAATCAGCCCCAGCATTTT.

V usage is TRBV20-1 and J usage is TRBJ2-1; 10 nucleotides align to TRBD2. The CDR3 extends over 16 amino acids. Germline assignment: CDR1 DFQATT and CDR2 SNEGSKA (reference sequence). The V gene end was trimmed by 5 bases and the J gene end by 2 bases; junction bases not matched to a gene: 9. The CDR3 nucleotides read TGCAGTGCTGGTGTCCTAGCGGGAGACCCCTACAATGAGCAGTTCTTC. Amino acid sequence: CSAGVLAGDPYNEQFF.

The chain uses TRBV29-1 and TRBJ1-5; D is possibly TRBD1 (5 bases). V lost 6 bases and J 3 bases, leaving 12 bases between the germline ends. This CDR3 has 13 residues. CDR1 and CDR2 (germline): SQVTM, ANQGSEA. The CDR3 sequence is CSVRDGLNQPQHF. The CDR3 coding sequence is TGCAGCGTCCGGGACGGGCTCAATCAGCCCCAGCATTTT.

The rearrangement joins TRBV29-1 to TRBJ2-2, with 7 bases fitting TRBD2. V trimming: 4 bases; J trimming: 4 bases; junction bases outside the gene matches: 9. The CDR3 sequence is 15 residues long. Germline CDR1 and CDR2: SQVTM and ANQGSEA. CDR3 residues: CSVGPGRGGTGELFF. CDR3 nucleotides: TGCAGCGTTGGCCCTGGGAGGGGTGGCACCGGGGAGCTGTTTTTT.

This clonotype was counted only a few times. The chain uses TRBV5-1 and TRBJ1-2; D perhaps matches TRBD1 (5 bases). This CDR3 is built from 14 residues. V lost 4 bases and J lost 1, with 11 bases in between. CDR1 and CDR2 from the germline V gene are SGHRS and YFSETQ. The CDR3 sequence is CASSLQGINYGYTF. The CDR3 nucleotides read TGCGCCAGCAGCCTCCAGGGAATTAACTATGGCTACACCTTC.

This clonotype was counted between two and nine times. The chain is built from TRBV29-1 and TRBJ1-3; the D is unclear. V lost 7 bases and J 4 bases, leaving 11 bases between the germline ends. Germline V CDR1 and CDR2: SQVTM, ANQGSEA. This CDR3 region has 12 residues. CDR3 DNA: TGCAGCGCCGAAGTCCCCGGAAACACCATATATTTT. The encoded protein is CSAEVPGNTIYF.

This chain uses TRBV30 with TRBJ2-7, with D tentatively TRBD1 (5 bases). CDR3 length: 14 amino acids. CDR1 GTSNPN and CDR2 SVGIG come from the germline V gene (reference sequence). The V end lost 2 bases, the J end lost 2 bases, and 13 bases lay between the germline ends. The CDR3 DNA reads as TGTGCCTGGAGTTCCCGACAGACTCCCTACGAGCAGTACGTC. Translating gives CAWSSRQTPYEQYV.

A few counts support this clonotype. This chain connects TRBV12-3 or TRBV12-4 to TRBJ2-2, with TRBD1 matching 7 bases. The CDR3 covers 15 residues. V gave up 1 base and J gave up 5 bases; unmatched junction bases: 4. The CDR3 sequence is CASSLVTGDTGELFF. CDR3 nucleotide sequence: TGTGCCAGCAGTTTAGTAACAGGGGATACCGGGGAGCTGTTTTTT.

This clonotype was seen a handful of times. The chain couples TRBV29-1 to TRBJ2-5, with 11 nucleotides matching TRBD1. Germline V gene sequence: CDR1 SQVTM, CDR2 ANQGSEA. The CDR3 extends over 13 amino acids. The J segment lost 5 bases and the V segment lost 7 bases, leaving 6 bases of the junction unmatched. CDR3 protein: CSARTGGWETQYF. In nucleotides, the CDR3 is TGCAGCGCCCGGACAGGGGGCTGGGAGACCCAGTACTTC.

This clonotype was picked up a small number of times. This chain links TRBV30 with TRBJ1-1; D is undetermined. The CDR3 runs to 13 residues. The V gene lost 3 bases and the J gene lost 7 bases, with 15 bases spanning the gap. Germline V gene data show CDR1 as GTSNPN and CDR2 as SVGIG (reference sequence). The CDR3 DNA reads TGTGCCTGGAGGGCCTGGGGAGGTGATGAAGCTTTCTTT. Translating it yields CAWRAWGGDEAFF.

V is TRBV18 and J is TRBJ1-1, with D uncertain. This CDR3 is built from 13 residues. CDR1 and CDR2 (germline): KGHSH, LQKENI. V was pared by 3 bases and J by 0 bases, with 5 bases between. The CDR3 spells CASSPDMNTEAFF. For the CDR3, the DNA is TGTGCCAGCTCACCCGACATGAACACTGAAGCTTTCTTT.

The rearrangement links TRBV7-8 to TRBJ2-7, with 11 bases that match TRBD2. In germline, CDR1 is SGHVS, CDR2 FQNEAQ. V dropped 3 bases and J dropped 2; count of bases not matched to a gene: 6. The CDR3 is made up of 16 amino acids. In DNA, the CDR3 is TGTGCCAGCAGCTTTCGGTTAGCGGGAGGGCCCTACGAGCAGTACTTC. Protein product: CASSFRLAGGPYEQYF.

CDR3 amino acids: CASSAQAGGPHTGELFF. DNA for the CDR3: TGTGCCAGCAGTGCTCAAGCGGGAGGGCCGCACACCGGGGAGCTGTTTTTT. The chain has TRBV25-1 and TRBJ2-2; 10 bases map to TRBD2. Per germline, CDR1 MGHDK and CDR2 SYGVNS. V lost 4 bases, J lost 3 bases, and 8 bases stayed unmatched. The CDR3 extends over 17 amino acids.

There are a few counts of this clonotype. The chain recombines TRBV5-6 with TRBJ2-7; weak D call: TRBD2 (5 bases). Per the germline V gene, CDR1 is SGHDT and CDR2 is YYEEEE. Between the trimmed V and J ends, which lost 7 bases and 6 bases, there was a span of 20 bases. CDR3 length equals 14 residues. This CDR3 is CASRLRSGSGEQYV. CDR3 in DNA: TGTGCCAGCCGTCTCCGATCGGGGAGCGGCGAGCAGTACGTC.

This clonotype was detected only a few times. The chain has TRBV20-1 and TRBJ1-2; D not resolved. The germline CDR1 and CDR2 sequences are DFQATT and SNEGSKA (reference sequence). This CDR3 has 15 amino acids. Trimming stripped 6 bases from V and 4 bases from J, with 21 bases between. CDR3 DNA sequence: TGCAGTGCGCCCCCAACCGGCAGCAGAGCCTATGGCTACACCTTC. Amino acid sequence: CSAPPTGSRAYGYTF.

DNA for the CDR3: TGCAGTCAAACTAGCGGGACCCACAATGAGCAGTTCTTC. Its protein is CSQTSGTHNEQFF. V is TRBV20-1 and J is TRBJ2-1; TRBD2 matches 10 bases. The V segment lost 8 bases and the J segment 5 bases; nucleotides outside the gene matches: 6. CDR3 size: 13 residues. Germline-derived CDR1 and CDR2 are DFQATT and SNEGSKA (reference sequence).

There are a few counts of this clonotype. The chain couples TRBV29-1 to TRBJ2-1, with 13 nucleotides matching TRBD2. With V trimmed by 3 bases and J by 5 bases, 4 bases remained unmatched. From germline, CDR1 is SQVTM and CDR2 ANQGSEA. This CDR3 has 15 residues. CDR3 residues: CSVELTSGRDNEQFF. For the CDR3, the DNA is TGCAGCGTTGAGCTTACTAGCGGGAGGGACAATGAGCAGTTCTTC.

This clonotype has more than one count but fewer than ten. This chain uses TRBV11-2 with TRBJ2-6, with D perhaps matching TRBD2 (6 bases). CDR1 and CDR2 from the germline V gene are SGHAT and FQNNGV. Trimming removed 5 bases from V and 0 bases from J, with 17 bases in between. The CDR3 extends over 18 amino acids. CDR3 in amino acids: CASSAKGRGSSGANVLTF. In nucleotides, the CDR3 is TGTGCCAGCAGCGCTAAGGGACGGGGGAGCTCTGGGGCCAACGTCCTGACTTTC.

The genes are TRBV30 and TRBJ2-2; 11 bases agree with TRBD2. The CDR3 is 15 amino acids. Unmatched junction bases numbered 2, after V lost 1 base and J lost 4 bases. Looked up from germline, CDR1 is GTSNPN and CDR2 is SVGIG (reference sequence). CDR3 amino acids: CAWSGTSGPTGELFF. CDR3 sequence (DNA): TGTGCCTGGAGTGGGACTAGCGGGCCCACCGGGGAGCTGTTTTTT.

The chain links TRBV11-3 to TRBJ2-1, with 8 bases aligning to TRBD2. Germline V gives CDR1 SGHNT, CDR2 YENEEA. Germline trimming cut 5 bases from V and 7 bases from J; bases unmatched to any gene: 13. This CDR3 region has 16 residues. CDR3 loop: CASSPPGVGGANEQFF. In DNA, the CDR3 is TGTGCCAGCAGCCCTCCAGGGGTCGGGGGGGCAAATGAGCAGTTCTTC.

This clonotype was counted a few times. The V gene is TRBV27, the J gene TRBJ1-1; the match to TRBD1 covers 11 bases. CDR1 is MNHEY, CDR2 SMNVEV, per germline (reference sequence). With 6 bases clipped from V and 4 bases from J, the junction kept 7 bases outside the gene matches. This CDR3 is 15 amino acids long. The CDR3 reads CASRATGTGGTEAFF. As DNA, the CDR3 is TGTGCCAGCAGGGCGACCGGGACAGGGGGCACTGAAGCTTTCTTT.

This clonotype turned up a few times. The chain has TRBV14 and TRBJ2-1, with 8 bases matching TRBD2. Trimming removed 4 bases from V and 1 base from J; junction bases left unmatched: 6. The CDR3 runs to 16 residues. Germline CDR1 is SGHDN and CDR2 is FVKESK. The CDR3 region has the DNA TGTGCCAGCAGCCCTCCCCGGGAGGGTTCCTACAATGAGCAGTTCTTC. This sequence encodes CASSPPREGSYNEQFF.

This clonotype was observed a handful of times. The rearrangement uses TRBV28 and TRBJ2-7, with unresolved D. The V end lost 2 bases, the J end lost 3 bases, and 5 bases lay between the germline ends. The germline gives CDR1 MDHEN, CDR2 SYDVKM. The length of the CDR3 is 12 residues. The CDR3 is CASSLNGYEQYV. CDR3 in DNA: TGTGCCAGCAGTTTAAACGGCTACGAGCAGTACGTC.

This chain links TRBV12-3 or TRBV12-4 with TRBJ2-2, with TRBD2 matching over 7 bases. Unmatched junction bases numbered 7, after V lost 2 bases and J lost 13 bases. CDR3 length: 13 residues. The CDR3 sequence: CASSLTRGEGLFF. The CDR3 DNA is TGTGCCAGCAGTTTAACACGGGGGGAAGGGCTGTTTTTT.

The chain employs TRBV7-2 and TRBJ1-5, with D perhaps matching TRBD1 (5 bases). CDR1 SGHTA and CDR2 FQGNSA come from the germline V gene. The CDR3 extends over 13 amino acids. V lost 5 bases to trimming and J lost 7 bases, with 12 bases between them. CDR3 sequence: CASSPDRTQPQHF. As DNA, the CDR3 is TGTGCCAGCAGCCCAGACAGAACCCAGCCCCAGCATTTT.

This clonotype has more than one count but fewer than ten. The chain recombines TRBV20-1 with TRBJ2-7; TRBD1 aligns across 7 bases. Germline CDR1 is DFQATT and CDR2 is SNEGSKA (reference sequence). The ends lost 5 bases at V and 2 bases at J; junction bases unmatched: 12. The CDR3 has 15 residues. For the CDR3, the DNA is TGCAGTGCTGTCCGACAGGGTTGGCCTACCTACGAGCAGTACTTC. Its protein is CSAVRQGWPTYEQYF.